The rows below give T cell receptor beta chains drawn from one sample of a study of T-cell reconstitution after alpha-beta-depleted transplantation in children. In TCRdb, the PCR reads were re-called with MiXCR into one record per CDR3 protein. The table shows roughly 610,000 distinct CDR3 sequences, with about 10% occurring only once. This sample comprised PBMCs from the stem cell graft donor, obtained from the stem cell graft. These TCRs come from a human donor who donated a stem cell graft to a child with acute myeloid leukemia. Each CDR3 is given with its conserved first and last residue. Each record gives: V gene, clone size, J gene, D gene, CDR3 protein, CDR3 DNA. The D gene is left open where the match is weak. Clone size is shown for a subset of rows, as once, few, many or a class of expanded clone.

v_gene: TRBV9; abundance: few; j_gene: TRBJ1-1; d_gene: TRBD1; CDR3aa: CASSVGTGGGLREAFF; CDR3nt: TGTGCCAGCAGCGTAGGAACAGGGGGAGGCCTGAGGGAAGCTTTCTTT
v_gene: TRBV7-2; abundance: .; j_gene: TRBJ2-7; d_gene: TRBD1; CDR3aa: CASMFSRGQGEQYF; CDR3nt: TGTGCCAGCATGTTTAGTAGGGGGCAGGGGGAGCAGTACTTC
v_gene: TRBV28; abundance: .; j_gene: TRBJ2-7; d_gene: TRBD1; CDR3aa: CASRAGGRFYEQYF; CDR3nt: TGTGCCAGCAGGGCAGGGGGCCGCTTCTACGAGCAGTACTTC
v_gene: TRBV7-6; abundance: many; j_gene: TRBJ2-7; d_gene: TRBD1; CDR3aa: CASSPDRGYGEQYF; CDR3nt: TGTGCCAGCAGCCCGGACAGGGGCTATGGGGAGCAGTACTTC
v_gene: TRBV7-2; abundance: few; j_gene: TRBJ2-1; d_gene: .; CDR3aa: CASSLGEANEQFF; CDR3nt: TGTGCCAGCAGCTTAGGTGAGGCCAATGAGCAGTTCTTC
v_gene: TRBV29-1; abundance: few; j_gene: TRBJ2-3; d_gene: TRBD1; CDR3aa: CSGTTGGGDTQYF; CDR3nt: TGCAGCGGAACGACAGGGGGCGGAGATACGCAGTATTTT
v_gene: TRBV7-9; abundance: many; j_gene: TRBJ2-1; d_gene: .; CDR3aa: CASSLPHRGNEQFF; CDR3nt: TGTGCCAGCAGCTTACCTCACCGCGGTAATGAGCAGTTCTTC
v_gene: TRBV7-2; abundance: many; j_gene: TRBJ2-5; d_gene: TRBD2; CDR3aa: CASSLGGRREETQYF; CDR3nt: TGTGCCAGCAGCTTAGGCGGGAGGAGGGAAGAGACCCAGTACTTC
v_gene: TRBV24-1; abundance: .; j_gene: TRBJ2-1; d_gene: TRBD2; CDR3aa: CATPSEREHWNEQFF; CDR3nt: TGTGCCACGCCATCCGAGCGGGAGCACTGGAATGAGCAGTTCTTC
v_gene: TRBV7-2; abundance: many; j_gene: TRBJ2-7; d_gene: .; CDR3aa: CASSLIRPAQVPYEQYF; CDR3nt: TGTGCCAGCAGCCTTATAAGACCCGCACAGGTACCCTACGAGCAGTACTTC
v_gene: TRBV9; abundance: .; j_gene: TRBJ2-1; d_gene: .; CDR3aa: CASSVAGDNEQFF; CDR3nt: TGTGCCAGCAGCGTAGCAGGAGACAATGAGCAGTTCTTC
v_gene: TRBV7-6; abundance: .; j_gene: TRBJ2-1; d_gene: TRBD1; CDR3aa: CASSSGQGSYNEQFF; CDR3nt: TGTGCCAGCAGCTCAGGACAGGGATCATACAATGAGCAGTTCTTC
v_gene: TRBV6-5; abundance: few; j_gene: TRBJ2-5; d_gene: .; CDR3aa: CASSSGRGRETQYF; CDR3nt: TGTGCCAGCAGTTCCGGGCGGGGTCGAGAGACCCAGTACTTC
v_gene: TRBV28; abundance: many; j_gene: TRBJ2-7; d_gene: .; CDR3aa: CASSGTSIDYEQYF; CDR3nt: TGTGCCAGCAGTGGGACCTCGATCGACTACGAGCAGTACTTC
v_gene: TRBV7-2; abundance: .; j_gene: TRBJ2-1; d_gene: TRBD2; CDR3aa: CASSSPRLAALDEQFF; CDR3nt: TGTGCCAGCAGCTCCCCTAGACTAGCGGCCTTGGATGAGCAGTTCTTC
v_gene: TRBV7-9; abundance: .; j_gene: TRBJ2-1; d_gene: TRBD2; CDR3aa: CASSLVTGRGDNEQFF; CDR3nt: TGTGCCAGCAGCTTAGTAACCGGCCGGGGGGACAATGAGCAGTTCTTC
v_gene: TRBV20-1; abundance: .; j_gene: TRBJ1-3; d_gene: .; CDR3aa: CSARGLGTEGNTIYF; CDR3nt: TGCAGTGCGAGGGGCCTCGGGACCGAGGGAAACACCATATATTTT
v_gene: TRBV12-3/TRBV12-4; abundance: few; j_gene: TRBJ2-1; d_gene: .; CDR3aa: CASSPRGSGNEQFF; CDR3nt: TGTGCCAGCAGTCCCCGGGGTAGCGGCAATGAGCAGTTCTTC
v_gene: TRBV12-3/TRBV12-4; abundance: few; j_gene: TRBJ2-2; d_gene: TRBD2; CDR3aa: CASSPTTSGTGELFF; CDR3nt: TGTGCCAGCAGCCCCACGACTAGCGGGACCGGGGAGCTGTTTTTT
v_gene: TRBV4-2; abundance: many; j_gene: TRBJ2-5; d_gene: .; CDR3aa: CASSQALHQETQYF; CDR3nt: TGTGCCAGCAGCCAAGCCCTACACCAAGAGACCCAGTACTTC
v_gene: TRBV12-3/TRBV12-4; abundance: few; j_gene: TRBJ2-1; d_gene: .; CDR3aa: CASSLGTEVEQFF; CDR3nt: TGTGCCAGCAGTTTAGGGACAGAGGTTGAGCAGTTCTTC
v_gene: TRBV20-1; abundance: many; j_gene: TRBJ2-3; d_gene: TRBD2; CDR3aa: CSARGTSGRTDTQYF; CDR3nt: TGCAGTGCTAGGGGGACTAGCGGGAGAACAGATACGCAGTATTTT
v_gene: TRBV4-3; abundance: .; j_gene: TRBJ2-7; d_gene: .; CDR3aa: CASSQDRQRVVEQYF; CDR3nt: TGCGCCAGCAGCCAAGACAGACAGCGGGTGGTTGAGCAGTACTTC
v_gene: TRBV20-1; abundance: .; j_gene: TRBJ1-2; d_gene: .; CDR3aa: CSASSRTVYGYTF; CDR3nt: TGCAGTGCTAGTAGCCGGACAGTGTATGGCTACACCTTC
v_gene: TRBV3-1; abundance: .; j_gene: TRBJ2-1; d_gene: .; CDR3aa: CASSPGSGANNEQFF; CDR3nt: TGTGCCAGCAGCCCGGGCTCGGGGGCCAACAATGAGCAGTTCTTC
v_gene: TRBV30; abundance: many; j_gene: TRBJ2-7; d_gene: TRBD2; CDR3aa: CAWSGLAGGPGEQYF; CDR3nt: TGTGCCTGGAGTGGACTAGCGGGAGGGCCGGGGGAGCAGTACTTC